Each of the 20 T cell receptor beta chains below was sequenced from the same sample in a study of Ad26.COV2.S vaccination and SARS-CoV-2 variants (dated by TCRdb to the early 2020s). Library method: the immunoSEQ multiplex PCR assay. The table comes from immuneACCESS by way of TCRdb, which keeps in-frame sequences with V and J called. Part of the clones is missing from these tables; in studies checked, under half for an unresolved V gene and the rest for unknown reasons. Recorded for this sample are a few hundred thousand clones; about 93% of them occurred a single time. Less than 15% of the sample lies in the top ten. The treatment or condition label on this specimen signifies: around 19 received Ad26.COV2.S at low or high dose, single or two shots; several received placebo; per-sample allocation not given. For vaccine and placebo recipients, repertoires were sequenced using samples collected on day 63 after the first injection.

The sample in question was peripheral blood, obtained in a trial of Ad26.COV2.S vaccine versus placebo. Every receptor here comes from a person aged 18 to 65 who received the Ad26.COV2.S COVID-19 vaccine or a placebo.

V is TRBV15 and J is TRBJ1-4; D is uncertain. The CDR3 is made up of 15 amino acids. Germline V gene data show CDR1 as LNHNV and CDR2 as YYDKDF (reference sequence). V lost 1 base and J lost 4, with 10 bases in between. CDR3 nucleotides: TGTGCCACCAGCAGAGCCCGACCGGTTAATGAAAAACTGTTTTTT. Its translation: CATSRARPVNEKLFF. Together with reference TRBV15 and TRBJ1-4, the CDR3 gives the full variable domain: DAMVIQNPRYQVTQFGKPVTLSCSQTLNHNVMYWYQQKSSQAPKLLFHYYDKDFNNEADTPDNFQSRRPNTSFCFLDIRSPGLGDTAMYLCATSRARPVNEKLFFGSGTQLSVL.

V and J are TRBV30 and TRBJ2-5, with D perhaps given as TRBD1 or TRBD2 (6 bases each). The V end lost 3 bases, the J end lost 4 bases, and 15 bases lay between the germline ends. The CDR3 is 14 residues long. The germline CDR1 and CDR2 sequences are GTSNPN and SVGIG (reference sequence). In DNA, the CDR3 is TGTGCCTGGAGAACTAAGGGGGGAGGAGAGACCCAGTACTTC. It yields the protein CAWRTKGGGETQYF.

The rearrangement links TRBV5-1 to TRBJ1-2, with D unclear. The V gene's germline CDR1 is SGHRS and CDR2 YFSETQ. CDR3 size: 12 residues. V dropped 5 bases and J dropped 2 bases, with 7 bases sitting between them. The CDR3 sequence: CASRRSNYGYTF. In nucleotides, the CDR3 is TGCGCCAGCAGGAGATCGAACTATGGCTACACCTTC.

This clone appeared a single time. The rearrangement joins TRBV27 to TRBJ2-7, with 9 bases aligning to TRBD1. V dropped 5 bases and J dropped 8; count of bases not matched to a gene: 4. The CDR3 has 12 residues. Germline V gives CDR1 MNHEY, CDR2 SMNVEV (reference sequence). CDR3 sequence reads: CASSLGTGKQYF. The DNA for the CDR3 is TGTGCCAGCAGTCTGGGGACAGGGAAGCAGTACTTC.

In its sample, this clone was seen once. This chain connects TRBV7-2 to TRBJ2-4; D gene unclear. The CDR3 loop spans 16 amino acids. From germline, CDR1 is SGHTA and CDR2 FQGNSA. With 0 bases removed from V and 2 bases from J, the gap between germline ends came to 11 bases. CDR3 DNA sequence: TGTGCCAGCAGCTTAGCGACACTATCGACCAAAAACATTCAGTACTTC. It encodes CASSLATLSTKNIQYF.

The V and J genes are TRBV4-1 and TRBJ2-7; maybe TRBD2 (5 bases). CDR1 and CDR2 from the germline V gene are MGHRA and YSYEKL. CDR3 size: 13 residues. Trimming took off 1 base at V and 5 bases at J, with 9 bases between the two ends. The CDR3 DNA reads as TGCGCCAGCAGCCAAGCTGTGAGGGACGAGCAGTACTTC. Its translation: CASSQAVRDEQYF.

The genes are TRBV4-1 and TRBJ1-6; D is ambiguous. V was shortened by 0 bases and J by 0 bases, with 6 bases between the two germline ends. CDR3 length equals 16 residues. The germline V gene encodes CDR1 MGHRA and CDR2 YSYEKL. The DNA of the CDR3 is TGCGCCAGCAGCCAAGACCGGACCTCCTATAATTCACCCCTCCACTTT. Translating gives CASSQDRTSYNSPLHF.

This clone was seen a few times. The V gene is TRBV7-9, the J gene TRBJ1-1, with no clear D. The CDR3 is made up of 12 amino acids. Germline V gene lookup returns CDR1 SEHNR and CDR2 FQNEAQ (reference sequence). Trimming took 6 bases from V and 6 from J, leaving 11 bases between them. This chain's CDR3 is CASRGSTPEAFF. The CDR3 DNA follows: TGTGCCAGCAGGGGGAGTACCCCTGAAGCTTTCTTT.

The chain couples TRBV15 to TRBJ2-2, with D unresolved. Trimming stripped 0 bases from V and 7 bases from J, with 3 bases between. Germline assignment: CDR1 LNHNV and CDR2 YYDKDF (reference sequence). CDR3 length: 12 amino acids. CDR3 in amino acids: CATSRDYGELFF. The CDR3 DNA follows: TGTGCCACCAGCAGAGATTACGGGGAGCTGTTTTTT.

This clone has just a few counts. V is TRBV3-1 (or the pseudogene TRBV3-2) and J is TRBJ1-5, with D unclear. V dropped 5 bases and J dropped 2 bases, with 13 bases sitting between them. The CDR3 extends over 15 amino acids. CDR1 is LGHDT, CDR2 YNNKEL, per germline (reference sequence). CDR3 DNA: TGTGCCAGCAGCTCGGGCACGGGCCGCAATCAGCCCCAGCATTTT. Protein: CASSSGTGRNQPQHF.

J is TRBJ2-1 and V is TRBV7-8, with 12 bases matching TRBD1. V shed 5 bases and J 8 bases; nucleotides not matched to a gene: 10. Germline CDR1 reads SGHVS; CDR2 reads FQNEAQ. The CDR3 has 16 residues. The chain's CDR3 is CASSPSGTGGVYEQFF. The CDR3 DNA reads TGTGCCAGCAGCCCCTCCGGGACAGGGGGCGTCTATGAGCAGTTCTTC.

The chain uses TRBV6-1 and TRBJ2-5; D may be TRBD2 (6 bases). Trimming took off 3 bases at V and 5 bases at J, with 16 bases between the two ends. The CDR3 is 15 amino acids. Germline CDR1 MNHNS, CDR2 SASEGT. The CDR3 here is CASSDIRPSVETQYF. The CDR3, as DNA: TGTGCCAGCAGTGATATTCGGCCTAGCGTTGAGACCCAGTACTTC.

The V and J genes are TRBV10-1 and TRBJ1-1; no clear D. Looked up from germline, CDR1 is WNHNN and CDR2 is SYGVQD (reference sequence). This CDR3 contains 13 residues. The germline V and J ends were trimmed by 2 bases and 5 bases, with 9 bases remaining between them. CDR3 sequence reads: CASSERRSTEAFF. DNA for the CDR3: TGCGCCAGCAGTGAGAGGAGGAGTACTGAAGCTTTCTTT.

This clone showed up just once. This chain joins TRBV20-1 and TRBJ1-2; D might be TRBD1 (5 bases). Germline values: CDR1 DFQATT, CDR2 SNEGSKA (reference sequence). Between the trimmed V and J ends, which lost 5 bases and 7 bases, there was a span of 11 bases. The length of the CDR3 is 11 residues. The CDR3 spells CSAGQGLGYTF. The CDR3 nucleotides are TGCAGTGCTGGTCAGGGTCTTGGCTACACCTTC.

The chain couples TRBV5-1 to TRBJ1-1; the D gene is possibly TRBD1 (6 bases). V lost 4 bases, J lost 6 bases, and 13 bases lay in between. The V gene's germline CDR1 is SGHRS and CDR2 YFSETQ. This CDR3 has 13 residues. The CDR3 spells CASSHRESAEAFF. DNA of the CDR3: TGCGCCAGCAGCCACAGGGAGTCGGCTGAAGCTTTCTTT.

V gene TRBV3-1 (or the pseudogene TRBV3-2) combines with J gene TRBJ1-4, with D unclear. This CDR3 comprises 15 residues. Germline CDR1 and CDR2: LGHDT and YNNKEL (reference sequence). V lost 4 bases to trimming and J lost 6 bases, with 15 bases between them. Written as DNA, the CDR3 is TGTGCCAGCAGCCGAAAACTAGGTCCTTATGAAAAACTGTTTTTT. Its protein is CASSRKLGPYEKLFF.

V and J are TRBV15 and TRBJ1-6; D not certain. In germline, CDR1 is LNHNV, CDR2 YYDKDF (reference sequence). The CDR3 runs 12 residues. The V end was cut by 5 bases, the J end by 7 bases, with 6 bases between. Written as DNA, the CDR3 is TGTGCCACCAGCTCACTAAATTCACCCCTCCACTTT. This encodes CATSSLNSPLHF.

The CDR3 reads CSVEWGVRRETQYF. The CDR3 coding sequence is TGCAGCGTTGAATGGGGAGTACGAAGGGAGACCCAGTACTTC. The chain is built from TRBV29-1 and TRBJ2-5, with TRBD2 as a possible D gene (5 bases). CDR1 is SQVTM, CDR2 ANQGSEA, per germline. V was pared by 2 bases and J by 5 bases, with 15 bases between. There are 14 residues in the CDR3.

The CDR3 loop reads CASSLGSAGANVLTF. In DNA form, the CDR3 reads TGTGCCAGCAGCTTAGGGAGCGCTGGGGCCAACGTCCTGACTTTC. V is TRBV7-8 and J is TRBJ2-6; D remains unclear. V shed 1 base and J shed 2 bases, with 6 bases lying between them. Germline assignment: CDR1 SGHVS and CDR2 FQNEAQ. The length of the CDR3 is 15 residues.

The chain joins TRBV29-1 to TRBJ1-1; the D is unclear. V was cut by 7 bases and J by 5 bases, with 8 bases left in between. Germline V lookup: CDR1 SQVTM, CDR2 ANQGSEA. There are 10 residues in the CDR3. CDR3 amino acids: CSAEQTEAFF. The CDR3 coding sequence is TGCAGCGCCGAGCAGACTGAAGCTTTCTTT.